The 18 T cell receptor beta chains below were found in one sample sequenced in a study of CD8 T cells in ankylosing spondylitis. MiXCR, run by TCRdb on the 5' RACE reads, gives a single entry per CDR3 protein. The table records nearly 250,000 distinct CDR3 sequences, roughly 32% of them present only once. Sequenced sample: blood, either unsorted or a sorted T cell fraction (not recorded which). The receptors come from a male donor with ankylosing spondylitis or in good health (not recorded which).

This clonotype has just a few counts. CDR3 sequence: CASSPRGTLGPDTQYF. For the CDR3, the DNA is TGTGCCAGCAGTCCCCGGGGGACCCTCGGGCCAGATACGCAGTATTTT. The chain has TRBV12-3 or TRBV12-4 and TRBJ2-3; D might be TRBD2 (6 bases). CDR3 length: 16 residues. Trimming cost V 5 bases and J 4 bases, with 19 bases left between them.

This clonotype was recorded a few times. V is TRBV5-1 and J is TRBJ2-1; weak D call: TRBD2 (5 bases). Germline CDR1 reads SGHRS; CDR2 reads YFSETQ. The V gene lost 0 bases and the J gene lost 0 bases, with 13 bases spanning the gap. The CDR3 spans 17 residues. CDR3 sequence reads: CASSLVPGISSYNEQFF. CDR3 DNA: TGCGCCAGCAGCTTGGTCCCGGGAATCAGCTCCTACAATGAGCAGTTCTTC.

This clonotype was seen a single time. The chain has TRBV4-1 and TRBJ1-5, with TRBD1 as a possible D gene (5 bases). V lost 1 base and J lost 2, with 12 bases in between. The germline CDR1 and CDR2 sequences are MGHRA and YSYEKL. This CDR3 comprises 16 residues. CDR3 loop: CASSQVKGEGNQPQHF. Written as DNA, the CDR3 is TGCGCCAGCAGCCAAGTGAAAGGGGAAGGCAATCAGCCCCAGCATTTT.

This clonotype was detected only a few times. The J gene is TRBJ2-3, the V gene TRBV6-5, with TRBD2 matching 10 bases. The ends lost 6 bases at V and 1 base at J; junction bases unmatched: 7. The CDR3 totals 16 residues. The germline V gene has CDR1 MNHEY and CDR2 SVGAGI. The CDR3 DNA follows: TGTGCCAGCAGATACGACCTAGCGGGGGGCACAGATACGCAGTATTTT. Its protein is CASRYDLAGGTDTQYF.

The gene calls are TRBV5-1 and TRBJ2-1; perhaps TRBD1 as D (5 bases). CDR1 is SGHRS, CDR2 YFSETQ, per germline. V lost 1 base to trimming and J lost 2 bases, with 7 bases between them. The CDR3 is 14 amino acids. As DNA, the CDR3 is TGCGCCAGCAGCTTGAGGGGAACCTACAATGAGCAGTTCTTC. Protein product: CASSLRGTYNEQFF.

V usage is TRBV20-1 and J usage is TRBJ2-3; 7 bases are shared with TRBD2. The V gene's germline CDR1 is DFQATT and CDR2 SNEGSKA (reference sequence). Germline trimming cut 2 bases from V and 2 bases from J; bases unmatched to any gene: 7. This CDR3 comprises 15 residues. The CDR3 reads CSARSLAEVTDTQYF. As DNA, the CDR3 is TGCAGTGCTAGAAGCCTAGCGGAGGTCACAGATACGCAGTATTTT.

This clonotype was picked up a small number of times. The V call is TRBV20-1, the J call TRBJ2-7; tentative D call: TRBD1 (5 bases). Germline V lookup: CDR1 DFQATT, CDR2 SNEGSKA (reference sequence). V was trimmed by 0 bases and J by 4 bases, leaving 13 bases between them. The CDR3 runs 14 residues. DNA for the CDR3: TGCAGTGCTAGAGAGTTAAGGGGTTCTTACGAGCAGTACTTC. Protein product: CSARELRGSYEQYF.

V gene TRBV5-1 combines with J gene TRBJ2-1; D unresolved. There are 14 residues in the CDR3. Germline CDR1 is SGHRS and CDR2 is YFSETQ. V gave up 5 bases and J gave up 1 base, with 10 bases separating them. CDR3 loop: CASRDLYSYNEQFF. The CDR3 DNA reads as TGCGCCAGCAGGGATCTGTATTCCTACAATGAGCAGTTCTTC.

This clonotype was recorded at least ten times. The V call is TRBV20-1, the J call TRBJ1-1; 8 bases fit TRBD1. The CDR3 covers 13 residues. V was clipped by 0 bases and J by 3 bases; unmatched bases: 0. Germline V lookup: CDR1 DFQATT, CDR2 SNEGSKA (reference sequence). DNA of the CDR3: TGCAGTGCTAGAGAGGACAGGGACACTGAAGCTTTCTTT. Protein product: CSAREDRDTEAFF.

This clonotype was seen a single time. The chain carries TRBV11-2 and TRBJ2-3; D not certain. Germline values: CDR1 SGHAT, CDR2 FQNNGV. The CDR3 spans 15 residues. Trimming took off 5 bases at V and 6 bases at J, with 18 bases between the two ends. In DNA form, the CDR3 reads TGTGCCAGCAGCCTCAAACCGGGCGTTGGCGATACGCAGTATTTT. Encoded protein: CASSLKPGVGDTQYF.

This chain joins TRBV5-5 and TRBJ2-1, with TRBD2 matching 11 bases. The trim removed 2 bases at V and 2 bases at J, leaving 6 bases unmatched. The length of the CDR3 is 17 residues. In germline, CDR1 is SGHKS, CDR2 YYEKEE (reference sequence). The CDR3 sequence: CASSFGELAGAYNEQFF. For the CDR3, the DNA is TGTGCCAGCAGCTTTGGGGAACTAGCGGGAGCCTACAATGAGCAGTTCTTC.

The J gene is TRBJ2-7, the V gene TRBV5-1; 9 bases are a match to TRBD1. Unmatched junction bases numbered 4, after V lost 2 bases and J lost 4 bases. Per the germline V gene, CDR1 is SGHRS and CDR2 is YFSETQ. The length of the CDR3 is 14 residues. In nucleotides, the CDR3 is TGCGCCAGCAGCTTCGGGACAGGGCCGTACGAGCAGTACTTC. The encoded protein is CASSFGTGPYEQYF.

This clonotype was observed a single time. This chain links TRBV5-6 with TRBJ2-5; 7 bases match TRBD2. This CDR3 contains 15 residues. The junction had 4 bases not matched to a gene; V was cut back by 2 bases and J by 0 bases. Germline-derived CDR1 and CDR2 are SGHDT and YYEEEE. CDR3 sequence (DNA): TGTGCCAGCAGCTTCGCGGGGGAGTACCAAGAGACCCAGTACTTC. This gives the protein CASSFAGEYQETQYF.

This chain connects TRBV5-1 to TRBJ1-1, with 9 bases aligning to TRBD1. CDR3 length equals 16 residues. The V gene's germline CDR1 is SGHRS and CDR2 YFSETQ. The V gene end was trimmed by 3 bases and the J gene end by 4 bases; junction bases not matched to a gene: 10. The CDR3 region has the DNA TGCGCCAGCAGCTCAACAGGGGGCCGGTTGGGCACTGAAGCTTTCTTT. It codes for CASSSTGGRLGTEAFF.

This chain connects TRBV20-1 to TRBJ2-3; D unclear. Germline V CDR1 and CDR2: DFQATT, SNEGSKA (reference sequence). Trimming removed 0 bases from V and 1 base from J, with 14 bases in between. The CDR3 runs to 16 residues. The CDR3 region is CSARDRGRAGTDTQYF. The CDR3 DNA reads as TGCAGTGCTAGAGATCGCGGAAGGGCAGGCACAGATACGCAGTATTTT.

This clonotype has more than one count but fewer than ten. The chain joins TRBV11-2 to TRBJ1-2, with 11 bases identical to TRBD1. V shed 5 bases, J shed 8 bases, and the junction held 7 bases outside the gene matches. Germline-derived CDR1 and CDR2 are SGHAT and FQNNGV. The length of the CDR3 is 14 residues. CDR3 sequence reads: CASSVDRGREGYTF. For the CDR3, the DNA is TGTGCCAGCAGCGTGGACAGGGGGCGAGAAGGCTACACCTTC.

The DNA of the CDR3 is TGCAGTGCTAGGAACAGGGGTTCGGGGCTAAATCAGCCCCAGCATTTT. Its protein product is CSARNRGSGLNQPQHF. The chain links TRBV20-1 to TRBJ1-5, with TRBD1 matching 7 bases. In germline, CDR1 is DFQATT, CDR2 SNEGSKA (reference sequence). After removal of 3 bases from V and 4 bases from J, the junction contained 12 bases not matched to a gene. The CDR3 contains 16 residues.

A single count supports this clonotype. Germline and junction disagree at one end, which may indicate a read error. The V and J genes are TRBV20-1 and TRBJ1-4, with 10 bases lining up with TRBD1. CDR3 length: 16 residues. The germline V gene has CDR1 DFQATT and CDR2 SNEGSKA (reference sequence). The CDR3 loop reads CCASESDRGPGEKLFF. The CDR3 coding sequence is TGCTGTGCTAGCGAATCCGACAGGGGGCCTGGTGAAAAACTGTTTTTT.